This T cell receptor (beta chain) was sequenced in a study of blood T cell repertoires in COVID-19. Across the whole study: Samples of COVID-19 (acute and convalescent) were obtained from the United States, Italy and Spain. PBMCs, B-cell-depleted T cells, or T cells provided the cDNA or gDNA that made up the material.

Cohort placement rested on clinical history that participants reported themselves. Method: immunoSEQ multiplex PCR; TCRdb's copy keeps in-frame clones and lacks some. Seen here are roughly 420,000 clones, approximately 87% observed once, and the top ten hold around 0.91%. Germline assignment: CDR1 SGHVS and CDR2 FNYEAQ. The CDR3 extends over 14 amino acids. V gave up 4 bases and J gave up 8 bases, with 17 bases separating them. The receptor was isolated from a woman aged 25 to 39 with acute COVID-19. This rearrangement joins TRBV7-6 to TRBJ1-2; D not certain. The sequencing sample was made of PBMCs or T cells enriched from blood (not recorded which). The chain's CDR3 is CASSSPGRRRGYTF. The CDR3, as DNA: TGTGCCAGCAGCTCTCCCGGGAGGAGAAGAGGCTACACCTTC. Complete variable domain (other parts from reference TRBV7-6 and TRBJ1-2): GAGVSQSPRYKVTKRGQDVALRCDPISGHVSLYWYRQALGQGPEFLTYFNYEAQQDKSGLPNDRFSAERPEGSISTLTIQRTEQRDSAMYRCASSSPGRRRGYTFGSGTRLTVV.